Below, one T cell receptor beta chain is given with its context. Its antigen remains unknown. Method: immunoSEQ multiplex PCR; TCRdb's copy keeps in-frame clones and lacks some. The sample lists roughly 98,000 clones; 80% to 95% were seen once. This entry is derived from a study of graft-versus-host responses after intestinal transplantation. Whole-study context: Those transplanted obtained multivisceral, liver-intestinal, or isolated intestinal grafts. Once they had received anti-thymocyte globulin induction, all recipients took tacrolimus and steroids for approximately three years. Findings of the study overall: The marrow of recipients harbored GvH clones, and ileum or blood showed some of them first.

There are 15 residues in the CDR3. Germline CDR1 is SEHNR and CDR2 is FQNEAQ (reference sequence). Germline trimming cut 5 bases from V and 1 base from J; bases unmatched to any gene: 7. This receptor was taken from a human donor who was the organ donor for an intestinal transplant. V gene TRBV7-9 combines with J gene TRBJ2-7, with 8 positions matching TRBD2. The sample consisted of unstimulated CD8+ T cells sorted from spleen or lymph node cells, taken before transplant. In nucleotides, the CDR3 is TGTGCCAGCAGCCTCCTCGTAGCGGGATCCTACGAGCAGTACTTC. Protein product: CASSLLVAGSYEQYF.